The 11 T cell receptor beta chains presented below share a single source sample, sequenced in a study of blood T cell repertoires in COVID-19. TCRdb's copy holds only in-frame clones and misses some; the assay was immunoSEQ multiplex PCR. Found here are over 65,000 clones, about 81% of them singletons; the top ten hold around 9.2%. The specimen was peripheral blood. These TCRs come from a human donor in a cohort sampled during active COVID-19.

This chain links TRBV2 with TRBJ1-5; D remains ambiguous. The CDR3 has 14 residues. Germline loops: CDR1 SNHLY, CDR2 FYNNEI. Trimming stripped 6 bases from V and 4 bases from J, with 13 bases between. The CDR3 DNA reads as TGTGCCAGCAGGGCGGGCGGCTTAAATCAGCCCCAGCATTTT. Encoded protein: CASRAGGLNQPQHF.

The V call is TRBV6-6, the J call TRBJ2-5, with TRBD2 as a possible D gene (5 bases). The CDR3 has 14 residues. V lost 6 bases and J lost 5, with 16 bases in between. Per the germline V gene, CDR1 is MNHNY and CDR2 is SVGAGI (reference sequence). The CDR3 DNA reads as TGTGCCAGCAGAATAGGAGGAGCGGCTGAGACCCAGTACTTC. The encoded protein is CASRIGGAAETQYF.

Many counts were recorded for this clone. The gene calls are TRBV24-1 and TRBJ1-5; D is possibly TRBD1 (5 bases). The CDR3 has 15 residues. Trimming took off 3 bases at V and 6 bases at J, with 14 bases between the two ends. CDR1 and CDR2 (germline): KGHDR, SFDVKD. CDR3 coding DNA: TGTGCCACCAGTGATATCGGGGGTATGACTCAGCCCCAGCATTTT. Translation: CATSDIGGMTQPQHF.

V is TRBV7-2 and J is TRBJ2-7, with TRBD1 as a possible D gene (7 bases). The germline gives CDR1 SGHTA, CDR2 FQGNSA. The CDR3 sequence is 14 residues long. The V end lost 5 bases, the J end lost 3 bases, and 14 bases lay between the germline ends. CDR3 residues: CASSQHRGGYEQYF. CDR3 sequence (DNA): TGTGCCAGCAGCCAGCACAGGGGAGGCTACGAGCAGTACTTC.

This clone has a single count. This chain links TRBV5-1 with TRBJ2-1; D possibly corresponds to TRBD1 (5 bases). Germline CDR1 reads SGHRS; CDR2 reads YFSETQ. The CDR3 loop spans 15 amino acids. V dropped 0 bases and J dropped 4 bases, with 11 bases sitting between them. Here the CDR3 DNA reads TGCGCCAGCAGCTTGGGGGGCAGCCTTTACAATGAGCAGTTCTTC. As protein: CASSLGGSLYNEQFF.

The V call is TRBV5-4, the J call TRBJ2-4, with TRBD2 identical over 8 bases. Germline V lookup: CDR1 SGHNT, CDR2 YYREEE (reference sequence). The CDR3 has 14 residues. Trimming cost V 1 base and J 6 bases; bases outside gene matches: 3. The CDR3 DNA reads TGTGCCAGCAGCTTGCGGGAGGGCGGAAACATTCAGTACTTC. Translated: CASSLREGGNIQYF.

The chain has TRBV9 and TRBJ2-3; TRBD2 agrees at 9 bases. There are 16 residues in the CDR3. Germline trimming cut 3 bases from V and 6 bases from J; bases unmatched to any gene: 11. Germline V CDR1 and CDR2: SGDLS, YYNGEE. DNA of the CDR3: TGTGCCAGCAGCGCCTTAGCGGGAGCGGAGGGTGATACGCAGTATTTT. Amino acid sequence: CASSALAGAEGDTQYF.

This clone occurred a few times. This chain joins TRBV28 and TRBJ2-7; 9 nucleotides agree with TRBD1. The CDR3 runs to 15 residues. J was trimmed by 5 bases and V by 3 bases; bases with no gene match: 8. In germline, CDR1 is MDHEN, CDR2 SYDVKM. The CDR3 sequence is CASSLSTGGVHEQYF. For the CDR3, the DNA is TGTGCCAGCAGTTTGTCCACAGGGGGCGTTCACGAGCAGTACTTC.

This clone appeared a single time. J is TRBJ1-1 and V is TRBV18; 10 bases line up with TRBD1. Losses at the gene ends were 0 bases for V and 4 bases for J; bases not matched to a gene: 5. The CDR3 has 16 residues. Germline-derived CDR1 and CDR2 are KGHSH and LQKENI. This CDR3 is CASSPPGQGRGTEAFF. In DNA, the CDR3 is TGTGCCAGCTCACCACCGGGACAGGGGAGAGGCACTGAAGCTTTCTTT.

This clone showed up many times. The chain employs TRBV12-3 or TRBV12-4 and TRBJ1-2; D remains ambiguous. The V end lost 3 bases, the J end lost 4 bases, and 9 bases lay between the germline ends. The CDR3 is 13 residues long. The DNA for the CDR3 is TGTGCCAGCAGTTTTGGAGGTGGCTATGGCTACACCTTC. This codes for CASSFGGGYGYTF.

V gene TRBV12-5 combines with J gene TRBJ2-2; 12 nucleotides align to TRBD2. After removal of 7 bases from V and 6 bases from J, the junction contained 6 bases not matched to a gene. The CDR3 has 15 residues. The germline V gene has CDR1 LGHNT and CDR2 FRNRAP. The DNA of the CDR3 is TGTGCTAGTGCACCTAGCGGGAGGGCGGCCGGGGAGCTGTTTTTT. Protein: CASAPSGRAAGELFF.